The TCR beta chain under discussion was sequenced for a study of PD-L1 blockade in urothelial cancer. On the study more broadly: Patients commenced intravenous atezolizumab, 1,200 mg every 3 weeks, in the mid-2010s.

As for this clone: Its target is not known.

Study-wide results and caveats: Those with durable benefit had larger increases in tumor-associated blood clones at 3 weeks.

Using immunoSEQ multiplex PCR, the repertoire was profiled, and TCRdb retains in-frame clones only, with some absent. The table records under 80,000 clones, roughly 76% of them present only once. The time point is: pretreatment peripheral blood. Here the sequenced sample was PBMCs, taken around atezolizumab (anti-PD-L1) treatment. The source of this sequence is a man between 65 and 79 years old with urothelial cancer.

CDR3 amino acids: CASSLGVQYNEQFF. The CDR3 nucleotides are TGTGCCAGCAGCTTAGGAGTCCAATACAATGAGCAGTTCTTC. The chain carries TRBV11-2 and TRBJ2-1; no definite D call. Looked up from germline, CDR1 is SGHAT and CDR2 is FQNNGV. This CDR3 comprises 14 residues. V lost 1 base, J lost 4 bases, and 8 bases lay in between.